The source of this T cell receptor beta chain is a study of T cell responses to AZD1222 COVID-19 vaccine. Germline CDR1 is LNHDA and CDR2 is SQIVND (reference sequence). CDR3 size: 13 residues. The V end lost 4 bases, the J end lost 6 bases, and 12 bases lay between the germline ends. In the case of this clone: The antigen remains undetermined.

Study-wide results and caveats: As reported, nearly half of all spike-specific TCRs target variant regions that are unmutated. The breadth and depth of Spike-specific TCRs increased once two AZD1222 doses had been given. Dominant at 160-218 and 743-854, vaccine-associated CD4 TCRs also spanned spike. Donors were chiefly white British, with a greater number of females, and clonal diversity was perhaps underestimated.

Assay used: immunoSEQ multiplex PCR; TCRdb lists only in-frame clones, some missing. The sample consists of 150,000 or so clones, about 90% of them appearing once. The V call is TRBV19, the J call TRBJ1-1; the D is unclear. The source of this sequence is an adult in good health. The material was peripheral blood, obtained on day 0 of AZD1222 vaccination. The CDR3 reads CASSNPQTPEAFF. CDR3 nucleotides: TGTGCCAGTAGTAACCCCCAGACCCCTGAAGCTTTCTTT.